Shown below are 28 T cell receptor beta chains from a single sample sequenced in a study of blood T cell repertoires in COVID-19. TCRdb's table, derived via immunoSEQ multiplex PCR, lists solely in-frame clones and lacks some. The table records 120,000 or so clones, approximately 90% of them present only once. The sequenced sample consisted of peripheral blood. Receptors originate from a man aged 45 to 65 with acute or convalescent COVID-19.

The chain carries TRBV3-1 (or the pseudogene TRBV3-2) and TRBJ2-3; the D is unclear. Trimming shortened V by 0 bases and J by 0 bases, and 19 bases separated the two germline ends. This CDR3 region has 19 residues. Per the germline V gene, CDR1 is LGHDT and CDR2 is YNNKEL (reference sequence). The CDR3 here is CASSQDLVLDTSSTDTQYF. CDR3 nucleotides: TGTGCCAGCAGCCAAGATCTTGTTTTAGACACCTCTAGCACAGATACGCAGTATTTT.

The CDR3 bases are TGTGCCAGCTCACCAGAGACAGGGCGGGTGGGCAGCGCTTTCTTT. Its protein product is CASSPETGRVGSAFF. The V call is TRBV18, the J call TRBJ1-1; 7 bases match TRBD1. The CDR3 loop spans 15 amino acids. Germline values: CDR1 KGHSH, CDR2 LQKENI. V dropped 2 bases and J dropped 11; count of bases not matched to a gene: 14.

The gene calls are TRBV29-1 and TRBJ1-1; 7 bases are a match to TRBD1. CDR3 length: 11 residues. V shed 7 bases and J 10 bases; nucleotides not matched to a gene: 9. CDR1 and CDR2 (germline): SQVTM, ANQGSEA. CDR3 sequence (DNA): TGCAGCGCCGTGCAGGGGGTGGGAGCTTTCTTT. Amino acids: CSAVQGVGAFF.

The rearrangement uses TRBV19 and TRBJ2-1; 7 nucleotides align to TRBD2. The CDR3 is made up of 15 amino acids. The germline CDR1 and CDR2 sequences are LNHDA and SQIVND (reference sequence). V shed 3 bases and J 3 bases; nucleotides not matched to a gene: 5. The DNA for the CDR3 is TGTGCCAGTAGTATCCCAGCGGGATTCTACAATGAGCAGTTCTTC. It codes for CASSIPAGFYNEQFF. The full variable domain, rest sourced from reference TRBV19 and TRBJ2-1, is DGGITQSPKYLFRKEGQNVTLSCEQNLNHDAMYWYRQDPGQGLRLIYYSQIVNDFQKGDIAEGYSVSREKKESFPLTVTSAQKNPTAFYLCASSIPAGFYNEQFFGPGTRLTVL.

The genes are TRBV27 and TRBJ1-4, with TRBD1 identical over 10 bases. This CDR3 has 14 residues. V gave up 9 bases and J gave up 5 bases; unmatched junction bases: 6. Germline CDR1 reads MNHEY; CDR2 reads SMNVEV (reference sequence). CDR3 in DNA: TGTGCCAGAGGACAGGGGGGGATAAATGAAAAACTGTTTTTT. Translation gives CARGQGGINEKLFF. Based on the CDR3 plus reference TRBV27 and TRBJ1-4, the full variable domain is EAQVTQNPRYLITVTGKKLTVTCSQNMNHEYMSWYRQDPGLGLRQIYYSMNVEVTDKGDVPEGYKVSRKEKRNFPLILESPSPNQTSLYFCARGQGGINEKLFFGSGTQLSVL.

The chain recombines TRBV5-1 with TRBJ2-3; 10 positions agree with TRBD2. CDR3 length: 18 residues. The germline V gene encodes CDR1 SGHRS and CDR2 YFSETQ. V was clipped by 3 bases and J by 0 bases; unmatched bases: 10. CDR3 DNA: TGCGCCAGCAGCTCTCGGAAATTGACTAGCGGGAGCACAGATACGCAGTATTTT. Translation: CASSSRKLTSGSTDTQYF. The variable domain in full, with the rest retrieved from reference TRBV5-1 and TRBJ2-3, is KAGVTQTPRYLIKTRGQQVTLSCSPISGHRSVSWYQQTPGQGLQFLFEYFSETQRNKGNFPGRFSGRQFSNSRSEMNVSTLELGDSALYLCASSSRKLTSGSTDTQYFGPGTRLTVL.

The chain uses TRBV6-4 and TRBJ2-3; TRBD2 aligns across 8 bases. Germline V gives CDR1 MRHNA, CDR2 SNTAGT. With V trimmed by 5 bases and J by 0 bases, 13 bases remained unmatched. The CDR3 contains 18 residues. This chain's CDR3 is CASSPRVAGMISTDTQYF. The CDR3 nucleotides read TGTGCCAGCAGTCCCCGGGTAGCGGGGATGATCAGCACAGATACGCAGTATTTT.

Only one count was recorded for this clone. The V gene is TRBV6-5, the J gene TRBJ2-7; 8 positions agree with TRBD2. Trimming took 8 bases from V and 0 from J; bases not matched to a gene: 6. This CDR3 spans 14 amino acids. Germline lookup yields CDR1 MNHEY and CDR2 SVGAGI. This CDR3 is CASRSGTSSYEQYF. The CDR3 DNA sequence: TGTGCCAGCCGTAGCGGGACGAGCTCCTACGAGCAGTACTTC.

The chain joins TRBV30 to TRBJ2-6, with 10 bases matching TRBD1. Germline CDR1 reads GTSNPN; CDR2 reads SVGIG (reference sequence). This CDR3 comprises 15 residues. J gave up 2 bases and V 5 bases, and 3 bases lay outside the gene matches. The chain's CDR3 is CAWRDRGPGANVLTF. The CDR3, as DNA: TGTGCCTGGCGGGACAGGGGACCTGGGGCCAACGTCCTGACTTTC.

J is TRBJ2-7 and V is TRBV4-3, with 9 bases that match TRBD1. CDR1 and CDR2 from the germline V gene are LGHNA and YSLEER. Trimming at V came to 0 bases and at J to 4 bases, leaving 10 bases not matched to a gene. The CDR3 is 17 amino acids. The DNA of the CDR3 is TGCGCCAGCAGCCAAGAAAACCCCGGGACAGGGCAGTACGAGCAGTACTTC. It yields the protein CASSQENPGTGQYEQYF.

The chain links TRBV5-6 to TRBJ2-5; TRBD2 aligns across 11 bases. Germline-derived CDR1 and CDR2 are SGHDT and YYEEEE. The CDR3 totals 14 residues. Germline trimming cut 4 bases from V and 3 bases from J; bases unmatched to any gene: 2. CDR3 in DNA: TGTGCCAGCAGCCCGGGACTAGCGGAAGAGACCCAGTACTTC. This encodes CASSPGLAEETQYF.

The V and J genes are TRBV10-1 and TRBJ1-5, with no clear D. V was clipped by 6 bases and J by 1 base, with 13 bases between them. CDR3 length: 15 amino acids. Germline CDR1 reads WNHNN; CDR2 reads SYGVQD (reference sequence). The CDR3 DNA reads as TGCGCCAGCAGGGCCTCGGGAGCCAGCAATCAGCCCCAGCATTTT. This gives the protein CASRASGASNQPQHF.

The CDR3 region is CASSIKRGNYGYTF. The DNA for the CDR3 is TGTGCCAGTAGTATAAAGCGGGGGAACTATGGCTACACCTTC. V gene TRBV19 combines with J gene TRBJ1-2, with D possibly being TRBD1 (5 bases). CDR3 size: 14 residues. Germline CDR1 reads LNHDA; CDR2 reads SQIVND (reference sequence). The V gene lost 2 bases and the J gene lost 2 bases, with 9 bases spanning the gap. The whole variable domain, remainder taken from reference TRBV19 and TRBJ1-2, is DGGITQSPKYLFRKEGQNVTLSCEQNLNHDAMYWYRQDPGQGLRLIYYSQIVNDFQKGDIAEGYSVSREKKESFPLTVTSAQKNPTAFYLCASSIKRGNYGYTFGSGTRLTVV.

V is TRBV7-2 and J is TRBJ2-3; 12 nucleotides match TRBD1. This CDR3 is 18 amino acids long. With 5 bases clipped from V and 0 bases from J, the junction kept 9 bases outside the gene matches. Germline CDR1 SGHTA, CDR2 FQGNSA. For the CDR3, the DNA is TGTGCCAGCAGCGTCTCCGGGACAGGGGGCTCTAGCACAGATACGCAGTATTTT. Translation gives CASSVSGTGGSSTDTQYF.

Only one count was recorded for this clone. The rearrangement joins TRBV19 to TRBJ1-1; D possibly corresponds to TRBD1 (6 bases). With 2 bases removed from V and 0 bases from J, the gap between germline ends came to 16 bases. Germline lookup yields CDR1 LNHDA and CDR2 SQIVND (reference sequence). The CDR3 has 17 residues. CDR3 nucleotides: TGTGCCAGTAGTATATCTCTACGGCAGGGGCTGAACACTGAAGCTTTCTTT. Protein sequence: CASSISLRQGLNTEAFF.

This clone was seen a few times. The gene calls are TRBV19 and TRBJ2-5, with TRBD2 identical over 9 bases. Germline V gives CDR1 LNHDA, CDR2 SQIVND (reference sequence). The CDR3 covers 15 residues. V lost 6 bases and J lost 2; bases outside the gene matches: 7. The CDR3 sequence: CASRAAGGTQETQYF. As DNA, the CDR3 is TGTGCCAGTAGGGCGGCGGGGGGGACTCAAGAGACCCAGTACTTC.

CDR3 region: CASSGQGPGGTEAFF. As DNA, the CDR3 is TGTGCCAGCAGCGGACAGGGGCCGGGGGGGACTGAAGCTTTCTTT. The chain joins TRBV21-1 to TRBJ1-1; the D call of TRBD1 is as the table states it, not checked on the DNA. TRBV21-1 is a pseudogene. This CDR3 is 15 amino acids long.

V gene TRBV12-5 combines with J gene TRBJ1-5; 7 nucleotides agree with TRBD1. V was clipped by 6 bases and J by 6 bases; unmatched bases: 8. CDR3 length: 14 residues. Germline values: CDR1 LGHNT, CDR2 FRNRAP. The CDR3 coding sequence is TGTGCTAGTGGAATCGTTACAGGGGTTCAGCCCCAGCATTTT. Translating gives CASGIVTGVQPQHF.

V gene TRBV9 combines with J gene TRBJ2-2; TRBD2 matches at 8 bases. The CDR3 consists of 15 residues. Unmatched junction bases numbered 9, after V lost 4 bases and J lost 7 bases. In germline, CDR1 is SGDLS, CDR2 YYNGEE. The CDR3 sequence: CASSLPGGRGGELFF. As DNA, the CDR3 is TGTGCCAGCAGCCTACCGGGAGGGAGGGGCGGGGAGCTGTTTTTT.

The J gene is TRBJ2-7, the V gene TRBV18; 10 bases line up with TRBD1. Unmatched junction bases numbered 13, after V lost 3 bases and J lost 5 bases. Germline V lookup: CDR1 KGHSH, CDR2 LQKENI. The CDR3 is 17 amino acids. The CDR3 bases are TGTGCCAGCTCACCGTGGTCCGGGACAGGGGTTTTTAACGAGCAGTACTTC. The encoded protein is CASSPWSGTGVFNEQYF. Complete variable domain (other parts from reference TRBV18 and TRBJ2-7): NAGVMQNPRHLVRRRGQEARLRCSPMKGHSHVYWYRQLPEEGLKFMVYLQKENIIDESGMPKERFSAEFPKEGPSILRIQQVVRGDSAAYFCASSPWSGTGVFNEQYFGPGTRLTVT.

The chain employs TRBV24-1 and TRBJ2-1, with D unresolved. Trimming took off 1 base at V and 10 bases at J, with 4 bases between the two ends. Germline V gives CDR1 KGHDR, CDR2 SFDVKD. The CDR3 consists of 11 residues. The CDR3 spells CATSDLLEQFF. CDR3 nucleotide sequence: TGTGCCACCAGTGATTTACTAGAGCAGTTCTTC.

As for this clone: This same CDR3 is encoded by further DNA sequences in the sample. The chain is built from TRBV24-1 and TRBJ1-2; a possible D gene is TRBD1 (6 bases). The CDR3 runs to 13 residues. V was trimmed by 5 bases and J by 2 bases, leaving 8 bases between them. Germline lookup yields CDR1 KGHDR and CDR2 SFDVKD. CDR3 in DNA: TGTGCCACCAGTGGGGGGACAAACTATGGCTACACCTTC. This codes for CATSGGTNYGYTF.

The chain is built from TRBV19 and TRBJ1-1; 7 positions match TRBD1. J gave up 0 bases and V 7 bases, and 11 bases lay outside the gene matches. This CDR3 has 16 amino acids. Germline CDR1 is LNHDA and CDR2 is SQIVND (reference sequence). CDR3 in amino acids: CASKDLTGTLNTEAFF. CDR3 bases: TGTGCCAGTAAGGACTTGACAGGGACACTGAACACTGAAGCTTTCTTT. The full variable domain, with the rest looked up from reference TRBV19 and TRBJ1-1, is DGGITQSPKYLFRKEGQNVTLSCEQNLNHDAMYWYRQDPGQGLRLIYYSQIVNDFQKGDIAEGYSVSREKKESFPLTVTSAQKNPTAFYLCASKDLTGTLNTEAFFGQGTRLTVV.

The V call is TRBV18, the J call TRBJ1-4; 8 positions match TRBD1. This CDR3 region has 16 residues. With 6 bases clipped from V and 1 base from J, the junction kept 7 bases outside the gene matches. The germline gives CDR1 KGHSH, CDR2 LQKENI. This CDR3 reads CASSPGQAGTNEKLFF. In DNA form, the CDR3 reads TGTGCCAGCTCCCCGGGACAGGCTGGAACTAATGAAAAACTGTTTTTT.

V usage is TRBV19 and J usage is TRBJ2-1; D perhaps matches TRBD1 (6 bases). The CDR3 is 16 amino acids. Trimming removed 1 base from V and 6 bases from J, with 16 bases in between. The germline CDR1 and CDR2 sequences are LNHDA and SQIVND (reference sequence). CDR3 sequence (DNA): TGTGCCAGTAGTATAGCTGGCTTGTGGGGGCCCAATGAGCAGTTCTTC. Translation: CASSIAGLWGPNEQFF.

This clone was seen a few times. The chain combines TRBV11-2 with TRBJ1-1; D is uncertain. The CDR3 extends over 16 amino acids. Germline V gene lookup returns CDR1 SGHAT and CDR2 FQNNGV. V was cut by 3 bases and J by 2 bases, with 16 bases left in between. This CDR3 reads CASSFEYSGGNTEAFF. CDR3 DNA: TGTGCCAGCAGCTTCGAATATTCAGGTGGAAACACTGAAGCTTTCTTT. Drawing the rest from reference TRBV11-2 and TRBJ1-1, the complete variable domain is EAGVAQSPRYKIIEKRQSVAFWCNPISGHATLYWYQQILGQGPKLLIQFQNNGVVDDSQLPKDRFSAERLKGVDSTLKIQPAKLEDSAVYLCASSFEYSGGNTEAFFGQGTRLTVV.

This clone showed up just once. The V gene is TRBV7-9, the J gene TRBJ2-1; 9 bases line up with TRBD2. CDR3 length: 16 residues. Per the germline V gene, CDR1 is SEHNR and CDR2 is FQNEAQ (reference sequence). V shed 5 bases and J 0 bases; nucleotides not matched to a gene: 5. CDR3 nucleotides: TGTGCCAGCAGCCAGGGACTAGCAGACTCCTACAATGAGCAGTTCTTC. Translating it yields CASSQGLADSYNEQFF.

The chain employs TRBV11-2 and TRBJ2-6; no clear D. The V gene's germline CDR1 is SGHAT and CDR2 FQNNGV. Trimming left V 5 bases short and J 4 bases short, with 9 bases between. CDR3 length equals 14 residues. The CDR3 protein is CASSPKLGANVLTF. The CDR3 DNA follows: TGTGCCAGCAGCCCTAAGCTCGGGGCCAACGTCCTGACTTTC.